This T cell receptor beta chain was retrieved from a study of blood T cells in healthy people across ages. Regarding the study as a whole: Age brought a roughly linear fall in TCR beta diversity measured per million T cells.

CDR1 and CDR2 from the germline V gene are DFQATT and SNEGSKA (reference sequence). The CDR3 runs to 14 residues. Trimming cost V 6 bases and J 1 base, with 15 bases left between them. A second about 6 to 11 cycle PCR used barcoded and J-beta primers. Each CDR3 protein is one row after TCRdb ran MiXCR on the 5' RACE reads. The sample yields 1.5 million to 2 million distinct CDR3 sequences, about 32% seen once. Worth noting for this clonotype: Its antigen is unidentified.

Sequenced input: blood. The V call is TRBV20-1, the J call TRBJ2-5; D is perhaps TRBD1 (6 bases). The sequence was collected from a woman aged 25 to 39 in good health. CDR3 region: CSAVTGTIQETQYF. In DNA form, the CDR3 reads TGCAGTGCAGTCACAGGGACCATCCAAGAGACCCAGTACTTC.